The 9 T cell receptor beta chains in this list originate from one sample, sequenced in a study of control samples from healthy donors and cancer patients. TCRdb's table, derived via immunoSEQ multiplex PCR, lists solely in-frame clones and lacks some. The data contain 85,000 to 100,000 clones, around 80% of them singletons. Sequencing was done on a sample of blood. The receptors shown here come from a man between 60 and 70 years old in good health.

The chain carries TRBV7-2 and TRBJ1-2; D possibly corresponds to TRBD1 (5 bases). V was clipped by 2 bases and J by 2 bases, with 12 bases between them. Per the germline V gene, CDR1 is SGHTA and CDR2 is FQGNSA. The CDR3 loop spans 15 amino acids. The CDR3 DNA sequence: TGTGCCAGCAGCTTAAAATATCAGGGAAACTATGGCTACACCTTC. Amino acid sequence: CASSLKYQGNYGYTF.

The V and J genes are TRBV9 and TRBJ1-5; 7 bases agree with TRBD1. Germline CDR1 reads SGDLS; CDR2 reads YYNGEE. Losses at the gene ends were 0 bases for V and 6 bases for J; bases not matched to a gene: 12. There are 17 residues in the CDR3. The CDR3 DNA sequence: TGTGCCAGCAGCGTAGGGGGCGGAGGGGGCGTGGGTCAGCCCCAGCATTTT. It translates to CASSVGGGGGVGQPQHF. The whole variable domain, filled in from reference TRBV9 and TRBJ1-5, reads DSGVTQTPKHLITATGQRVTLRCSPRSGDLSVYWYQQSLDQGLQFLIQYYNGEERAKGNILERFSAQQFPDLHSELNLSSLELGDSALYFCASSVGGGGGVGQPQHFGDGTRLSIL.

The chain links TRBV2 to TRBJ2-7, with 9 bases aligning to TRBD1. The V gene's germline CDR1 is SNHLY and CDR2 FYNNEI. Trimming cost V 7 bases and J 1 base; bases outside gene matches: 8. The CDR3 is made up of 15 amino acids. CDR3 region: CASMRDRVGSYEQYF. The CDR3 region has the DNA TGTGCCAGCATGCGGGACAGGGTCGGGTCCTACGAGCAGTACTTC. Filled out from reference TRBV2 and TRBJ2-7, the complete variable domain reads EPEVTQTPSHQVTQMGQEVILRCVPISNHLYFYWYRQILGQKVEFLVSFYNNEISEKSEIFDDQFSVERPDGSNFTLKIRSTKLEDSAMYFCASMRDRVGSYEQYFGPGTRLTVT.

This clone was recorded a few times. The chain employs TRBV10-3 and TRBJ2-7; 10 bases fit TRBD2. The CDR3 is 14 residues long. Germline V gives CDR1 ENHRY, CDR2 SYGVKD. V was pared by 9 bases and J by 4 bases, with 9 bases of the junction left unmatched. The CDR3 sequence is CAIPLAGESYEQYF. As DNA, the CDR3 is TGTGCCATACCTCTAGCGGGGGAAAGTTACGAGCAGTACTTC.

The rearrangement links TRBV5-5 to TRBJ2-1, with 9 bases matching TRBD2. The CDR3 spans 15 residues. The germline gives CDR1 SGHKS, CDR2 YYEKEE (reference sequence). V shed 5 bases and J 4 bases; nucleotides not matched to a gene: 7. The CDR3 loop reads CASSTAGGFYNEQFF. In nucleotides, the CDR3 is TGTGCCAGCAGTACAGCGGGAGGCTTTTACAATGAGCAGTTCTTC.

This clone was detected only once. The chain is built from TRBV29-1 and TRBJ1-1; 8 nucleotides line up with TRBD1. The CDR3 spans 15 residues. The germline V gene has CDR1 SQVTM and CDR2 ANQGSEA. V dropped 0 bases and J dropped 1; count of bases not matched to a gene: 4. CDR3 loop: CSVEEFGQGNTEAFF. In DNA form, the CDR3 reads TGCAGCGTTGAAGAGTTCGGACAGGGGAACACTGAAGCTTTCTTT.

V gene TRBV9 combines with J gene TRBJ2-7; TRBD1 is a possible D gene (6 bases). The V gene lost 2 bases and the J gene lost 3 bases, with 12 bases spanning the gap. The germline gives CDR1 SGDLS, CDR2 YYNGEE. The CDR3 is 14 amino acids. CDR3 loop: CASSVGDISYEQYF. In DNA, the CDR3 is TGTGCCAGCAGCGTGGGGGACATTAGCTACGAGCAGTACTTC.

This clone was seen just once. The chain carries TRBV5-1 and TRBJ1-2; tentatively, D is TRBD1 (6 bases). V dropped 4 bases and J dropped 4 bases, with 17 bases sitting between them. The CDR3 is 15 amino acids. Germline CDR1 is SGHRS and CDR2 is YFSETQ. The CDR3: CASSLTQGSLYGYTF. As DNA, the CDR3 is TGCGCCAGCAGCCTAACACAGGGTTCCCTCTATGGCTACACCTTC. Full variable domain (rest looked up from reference TRBV5-1 and TRBJ1-2): KAGVTQTPRYLIKTRGQQVTLSCSPISGHRSVSWYQQTPGQGLQFLFEYFSETQRNKGNFPGRFSGRQFSNSRSEMNVSTLELGDSALYLCASSLTQGSLYGYTFGSGTRLTVV.

The gene calls are TRBV18 and TRBJ1-5, with D possibly being TRBD1 (5 bases). Germline CDR1 is KGHSH and CDR2 is LQKENI. V was shortened by 8 bases and J by 6 bases, with 14 bases between the two germline ends. This CDR3 is 13 amino acids long. The CDR3 loop reads CASAGQGSQPQHF. The CDR3 DNA sequence: TGTGCCAGCGCGGGGCAGGGAAGTCAGCCCCAGCATTTT.